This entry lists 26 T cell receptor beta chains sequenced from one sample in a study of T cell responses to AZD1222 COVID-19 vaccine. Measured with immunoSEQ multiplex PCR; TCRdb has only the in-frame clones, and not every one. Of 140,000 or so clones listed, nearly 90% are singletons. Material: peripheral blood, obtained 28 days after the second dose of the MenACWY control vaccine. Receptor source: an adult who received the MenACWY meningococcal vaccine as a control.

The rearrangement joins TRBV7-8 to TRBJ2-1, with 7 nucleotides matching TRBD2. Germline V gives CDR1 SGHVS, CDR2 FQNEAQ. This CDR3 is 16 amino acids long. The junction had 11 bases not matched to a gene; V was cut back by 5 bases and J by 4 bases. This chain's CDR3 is CASSPLLGGGYNEQFF. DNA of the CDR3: TGTGCCAGCAGCCCCCTCCTGGGGGGAGGGTACAATGAGCAGTTCTTC.

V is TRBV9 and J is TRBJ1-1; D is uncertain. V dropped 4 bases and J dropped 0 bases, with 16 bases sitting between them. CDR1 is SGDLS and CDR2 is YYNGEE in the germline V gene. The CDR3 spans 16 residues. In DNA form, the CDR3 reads TGTGCCAGCAGCCTTGAGGGCGGAACCATGAACACTGAAGCTTTCTTT. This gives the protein CASSLEGGTMNTEAFF.

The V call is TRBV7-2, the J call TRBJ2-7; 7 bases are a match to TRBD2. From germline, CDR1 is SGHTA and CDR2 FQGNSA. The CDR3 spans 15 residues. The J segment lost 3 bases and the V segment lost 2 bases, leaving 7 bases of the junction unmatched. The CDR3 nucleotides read TGTGCCAGCAGCTTACGCGGGGGACGGGACTACGAGCAGTACTTC. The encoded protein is CASSLRGGRDYEQYF.

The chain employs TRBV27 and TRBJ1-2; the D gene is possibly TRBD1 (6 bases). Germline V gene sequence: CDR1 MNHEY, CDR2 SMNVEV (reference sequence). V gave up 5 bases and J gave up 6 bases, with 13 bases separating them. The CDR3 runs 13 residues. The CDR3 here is CASSPTGIHGYTF. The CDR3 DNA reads TGTGCCAGCAGTCCAACAGGGATCCATGGCTACACCTTC.

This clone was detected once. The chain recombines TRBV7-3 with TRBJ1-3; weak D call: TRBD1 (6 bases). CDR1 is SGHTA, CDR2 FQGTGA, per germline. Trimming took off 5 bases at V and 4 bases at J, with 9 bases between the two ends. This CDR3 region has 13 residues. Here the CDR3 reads CASSTGKGNTIYF. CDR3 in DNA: TGTGCCAGCAGCACAGGGAAAGGAAACACCATATATTTT.

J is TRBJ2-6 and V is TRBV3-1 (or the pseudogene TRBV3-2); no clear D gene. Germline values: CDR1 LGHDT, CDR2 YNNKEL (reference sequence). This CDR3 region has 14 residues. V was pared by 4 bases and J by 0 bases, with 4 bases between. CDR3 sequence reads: CASSPNSGANVLTF. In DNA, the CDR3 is TGTGCCAGCAGCCCCAACTCTGGGGCCAACGTCCTGACTTTC.

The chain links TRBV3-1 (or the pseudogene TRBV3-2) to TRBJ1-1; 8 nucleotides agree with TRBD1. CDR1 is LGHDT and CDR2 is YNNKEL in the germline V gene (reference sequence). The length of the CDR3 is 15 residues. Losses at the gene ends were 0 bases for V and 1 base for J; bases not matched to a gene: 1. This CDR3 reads CASSQDQGANTEAFF. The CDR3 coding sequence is TGTGCCAGCAGCCAAGATCAGGGGGCGAACACTGAAGCTTTCTTT.

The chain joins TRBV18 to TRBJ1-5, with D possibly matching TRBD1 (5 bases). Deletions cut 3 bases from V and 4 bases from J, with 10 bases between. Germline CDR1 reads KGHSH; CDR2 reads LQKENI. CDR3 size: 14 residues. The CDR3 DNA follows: TGTGCCAGCTCACCGCAGGGTAAGAATCAGCCCCAGCATTTT. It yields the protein CASSPQGKNQPQHF.

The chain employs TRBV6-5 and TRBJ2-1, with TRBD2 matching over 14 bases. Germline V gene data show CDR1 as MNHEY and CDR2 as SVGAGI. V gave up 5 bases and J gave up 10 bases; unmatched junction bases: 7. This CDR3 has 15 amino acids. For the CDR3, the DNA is TGTGCCAGCAGTACCGGGACTAGCGGGGGCCTAGAGCAGTTCTTC. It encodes CASSTGTSGGLEQFF.

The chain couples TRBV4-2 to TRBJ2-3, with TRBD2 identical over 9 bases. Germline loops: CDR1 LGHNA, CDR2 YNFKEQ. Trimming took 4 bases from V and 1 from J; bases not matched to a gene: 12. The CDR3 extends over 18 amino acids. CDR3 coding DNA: TGTGCCAGCAGCCGCCGACATCCCGTAGCGGGGGGCACAGATACGCAGTATTTT. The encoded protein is CASSRRHPVAGGTDTQYF.

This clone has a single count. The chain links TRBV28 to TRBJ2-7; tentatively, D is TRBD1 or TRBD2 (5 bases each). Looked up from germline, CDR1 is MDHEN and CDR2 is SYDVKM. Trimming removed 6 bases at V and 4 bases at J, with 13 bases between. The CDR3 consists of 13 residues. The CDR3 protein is CASRRLGTYEQYF. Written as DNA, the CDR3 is TGTGCCAGCAGGAGGCTGGGGACGTACGAGCAGTACTTC. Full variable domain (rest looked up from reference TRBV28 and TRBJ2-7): DVKVTQSSRYLVKRTGEKVFLECVQDMDHENMFWYRQDPGLGLRLIYFSYDVKMKEKGDIPEGYSVSREKKERFSLILESASTNQTSMYLCASRRLGTYEQYFGPGTRLTVT.

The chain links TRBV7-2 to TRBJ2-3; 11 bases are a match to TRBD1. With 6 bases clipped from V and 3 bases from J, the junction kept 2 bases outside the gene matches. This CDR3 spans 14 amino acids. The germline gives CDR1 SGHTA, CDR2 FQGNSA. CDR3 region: CASRRDRGTDTQYF. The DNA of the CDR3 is TGTGCCAGCAGACGGGACAGGGGGACAGATACGCAGTATTTT. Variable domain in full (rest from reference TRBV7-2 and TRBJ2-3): GAGVSQSPSNKVTEKGKDVELRCDPISGHTALYWYRQSLGQGLEFLIYFQGNSAPDKSGLPSDRFSAERTGGSVSTLTIQRTQQEDSAVYLCASRRDRGTDTQYFGPGTRLTVL.

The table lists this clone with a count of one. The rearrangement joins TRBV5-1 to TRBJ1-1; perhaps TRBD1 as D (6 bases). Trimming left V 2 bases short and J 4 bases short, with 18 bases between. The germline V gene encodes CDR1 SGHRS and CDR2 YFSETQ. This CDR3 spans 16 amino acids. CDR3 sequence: CASSLARGNRATEAFF. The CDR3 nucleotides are TGCGCCAGCAGCTTAGCCAGGGGAAATAGGGCCACTGAAGCTTTCTTT.

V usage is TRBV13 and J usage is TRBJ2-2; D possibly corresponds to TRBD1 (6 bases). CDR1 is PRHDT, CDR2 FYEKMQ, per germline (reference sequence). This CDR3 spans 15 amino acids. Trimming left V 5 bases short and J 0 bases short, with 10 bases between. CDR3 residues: CASSPRTANTGELFF. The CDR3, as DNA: TGTGCCAGCAGCCCCCGGACAGCGAACACCGGGGAGCTGTTTTTT.

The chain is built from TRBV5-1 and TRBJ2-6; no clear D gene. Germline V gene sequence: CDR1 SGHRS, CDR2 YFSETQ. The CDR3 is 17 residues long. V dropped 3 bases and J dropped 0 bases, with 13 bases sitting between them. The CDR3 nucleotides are TGCGCCAGCAGCTCAGTGGCGGCGCTCTCTGGGGCCAACGTCCTGACTTTC. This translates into CASSSVAALSGANVLTF.

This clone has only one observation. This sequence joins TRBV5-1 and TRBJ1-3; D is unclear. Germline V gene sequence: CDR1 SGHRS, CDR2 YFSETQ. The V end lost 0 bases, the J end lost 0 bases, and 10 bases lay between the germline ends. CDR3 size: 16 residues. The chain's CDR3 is CASSLADTHSGNTIYF. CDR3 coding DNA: TGCGCCAGCAGCTTGGCCGACACACACTCTGGAAACACCATATATTTT.

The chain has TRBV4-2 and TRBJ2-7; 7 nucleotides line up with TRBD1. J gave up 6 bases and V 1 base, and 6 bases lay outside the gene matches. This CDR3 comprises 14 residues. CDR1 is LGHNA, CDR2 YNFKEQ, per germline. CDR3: CASSQATGPREQYF. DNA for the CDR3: TGTGCCAGCAGCCAAGCGACAGGGCCCCGCGAGCAGTACTTC.

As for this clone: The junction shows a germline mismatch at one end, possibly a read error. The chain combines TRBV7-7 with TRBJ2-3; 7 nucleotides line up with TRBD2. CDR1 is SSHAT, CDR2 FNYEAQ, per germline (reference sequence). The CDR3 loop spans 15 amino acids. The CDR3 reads CASSLGLGATDTQYF. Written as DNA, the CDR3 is TGTGCTAGCAGCTTAGGACTAGGAGCCACAGATACGCAGTATTTT.

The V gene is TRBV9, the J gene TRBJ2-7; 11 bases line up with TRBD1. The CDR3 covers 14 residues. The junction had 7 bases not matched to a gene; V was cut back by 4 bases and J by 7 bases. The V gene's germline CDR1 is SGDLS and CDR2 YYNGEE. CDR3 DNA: TGTGCCAGCAGCCCAGGACAGGGGGCTAAGGAGCAGTACTTC. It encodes CASSPGQGAKEQYF. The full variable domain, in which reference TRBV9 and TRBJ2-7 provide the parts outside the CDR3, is DSGVTQTPKHLITATGQRVTLRCSPRSGDLSVYWYQQSLDQGLQFLIQYYNGEERAKGNILERFSAQQFPDLHSELNLSSLELGDSALYFCASSPGQGAKEQYFGPGTRLTVT.

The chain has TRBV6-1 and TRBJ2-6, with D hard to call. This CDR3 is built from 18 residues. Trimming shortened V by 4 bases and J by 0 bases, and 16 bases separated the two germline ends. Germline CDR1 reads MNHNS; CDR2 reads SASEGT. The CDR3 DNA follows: TGTGCCAGCAGTGCCAACCTTGGACGGTCCTCTGGGGCCAACGTCCTGACTTTC. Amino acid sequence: CASSANLGRSSGANVLTF.

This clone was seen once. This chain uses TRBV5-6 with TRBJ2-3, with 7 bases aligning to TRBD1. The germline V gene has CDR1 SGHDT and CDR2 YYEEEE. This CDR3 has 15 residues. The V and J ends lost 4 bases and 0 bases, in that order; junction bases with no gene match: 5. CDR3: CASSDGTASTDTQYF. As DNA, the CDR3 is TGTGCCAGCAGCGATGGGACAGCTAGCACAGATACGCAGTATTTT.

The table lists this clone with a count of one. Written as DNA, the CDR3 is TGTGCCAGCAGCTCGGACAGGGGGCTCGAGCAGTACTTC. It yields the protein CASSSDRGLEQYF. The V gene is TRBV7-6, the J gene TRBJ2-7; TRBD1 matches 11 bases. CDR3 length: 13 residues. With 4 bases clipped from V and 6 bases from J, the junction kept 2 bases outside the gene matches. CDR1 SGHVS and CDR2 FNYEAQ come from the germline V gene.

The CDR3, as DNA: TGCGCCAGCAGCCAGGCCCTGCGAGTATCCTACGAGCAGTACTTC. It specifies CASSQALRVSYEQYF. The chain links TRBV4-3 to TRBJ2-7; D uncertain. The CDR3 has 15 residues. The V end lost 3 bases, the J end lost 1 base, and 13 bases lay between the germline ends. CDR1 is LGHNA, CDR2 YSLEER, per germline.

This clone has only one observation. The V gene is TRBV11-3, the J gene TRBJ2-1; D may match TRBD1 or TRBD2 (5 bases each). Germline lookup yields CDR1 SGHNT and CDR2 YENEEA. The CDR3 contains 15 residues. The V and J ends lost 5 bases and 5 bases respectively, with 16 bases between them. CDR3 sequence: CASSVIGTADNEQFF. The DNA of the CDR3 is TGTGCCAGCAGCGTCATCGGGACGGCCGACAATGAGCAGTTCTTC.

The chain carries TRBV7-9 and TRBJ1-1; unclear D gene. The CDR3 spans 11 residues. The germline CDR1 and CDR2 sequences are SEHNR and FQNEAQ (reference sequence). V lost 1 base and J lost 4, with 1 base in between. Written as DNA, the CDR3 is TGTGCCAGCAGCTTAGTCACTGAAGCTTTCTTT. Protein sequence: CASSLVTEAFF.

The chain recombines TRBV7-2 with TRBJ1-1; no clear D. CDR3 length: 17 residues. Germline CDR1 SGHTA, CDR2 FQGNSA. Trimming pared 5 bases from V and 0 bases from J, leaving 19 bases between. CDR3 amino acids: CASSPPALGIMNTEAFF. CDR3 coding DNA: TGTGCCAGCAGCCCACCCGCGTTGGGAATCATGAACACTGAAGCTTTCTTT.